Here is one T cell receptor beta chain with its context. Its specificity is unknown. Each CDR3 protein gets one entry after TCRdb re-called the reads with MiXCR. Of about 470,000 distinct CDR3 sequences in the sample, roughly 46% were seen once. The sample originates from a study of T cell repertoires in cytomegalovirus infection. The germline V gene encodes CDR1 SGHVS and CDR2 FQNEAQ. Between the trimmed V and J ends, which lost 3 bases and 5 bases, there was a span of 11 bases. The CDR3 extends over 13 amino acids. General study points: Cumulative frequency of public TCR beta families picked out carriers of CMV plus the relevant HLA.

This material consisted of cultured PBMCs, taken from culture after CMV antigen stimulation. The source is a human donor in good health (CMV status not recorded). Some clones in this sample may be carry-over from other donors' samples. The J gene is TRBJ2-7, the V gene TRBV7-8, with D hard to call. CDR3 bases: TGTGCCAGCAGCTTCGCCACCTGGGACGAGCAGTACTTC. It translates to CASSFATWDEQYF.